This T cell receptor beta chain comes out of a study of blood T cell repertoires in COVID-19. Trimming at V came to 0 bases and at J to 9 bases, leaving 7 bases not matched to a gene. Germline lookup yields CDR1 SGHNT and CDR2 YYREEE (reference sequence). The CDR3 spans 17 residues. The protocol was immunoSEQ multiplex PCR, while the TCRdb copy is restricted to in-frame clones and leaves out a portion. This sample has over 100,000 clones, with 82% found just once. The sequence derives from a man aged 55 to 70 with acute or convalescent COVID-19. Material for sequencing was peripheral blood. J is TRBJ2-1 and V is TRBV5-4, with 15 bases fitting TRBD2. The CDR3 DNA reads as TGTGCCAGCAGCTTGGCCGCTGGACTAGCGGGAGGGGGTGAGCAGTTCTTC. Translated: CASSLAAGLAGGGEQFF.